This is a list of T cell receptor beta chains from one sample in a study of shared clonotypes between healthy human individuals. Using immunoSEQ multiplex PCR, the repertoire was profiled, and TCRdb retains in-frame clones only, with some absent. The sample consists of under 850,000 clones, around 77% of them appearing once. Sequencing input: memory CD4+ T cells sorted from blood. The receptors stem from a woman aged 30 to 39 in good health. The CDR3 runs from the conserved cysteine through the conserved F or W. A D gene is named only where the DNA matches it firmly. Size is stated for part of the rows, as once, few or many counts, or as a class when the clone is expanded.

>TRBJ2-1|.|TRBV15|.
CATSRGDRARHNEQFF
TGTGCCACCAGCAGAGGCGACAGAGCCCGGCACAATGAGCAGTTCTTC
>TRBJ2-7|.|TRBV15|.
CATSRDGASYEQYF
TGTGCCACCAGCAGAGATGGAGCCTCCTACGAGCAGTACTTC
>TRBJ2-4|TRBD2|TRBV30|.
CAWEAAGGAKNIQYF
TGTGCCTGGGAAGCGGCGGGAGGAGCCAAAAACATTCAGTACTTC
>TRBJ2-2|.|TRBV5-1|.
CASSPQGVPTGELFF
TGCGCCAGCAGCCCGCAGGGAGTTCCAACCGGGGAGCTGTTTTTT
>TRBJ2-5|TRBD1|TRBV9|.
CASSVATGGGQETQYF
TGTGCCAGCAGCGTAGCTACAGGGGGCGGGCAAGAGACCCAGTACTTC
>TRBJ2-2|.|TRBV7-8|.
CASSKERTRTGELFF
TGTGCCAGCAGCAAAGAACGGACACGGACCGGGGAGCTGTTTTTT
>TRBJ1-5|.|TRBV2|.
CASSVTGGQPQHF
TGTGCCAGCAGTGTTACAGGAGGGCAGCCCCAGCATTTT
>TRBJ2-7|.|TRBV28|many
CASRGGDQGSYEQYF
TGTGCCAGCAGAGGAGGTGATCAAGGATCCTACGAGCAGTACTTC
>TRBJ1-1|.|TRBV28|.
CASRHGGGYTEAFF
TGTGCCAGCAGGCATGGAGGGGGGTACACTGAAGCTTTCTTT
>TRBJ2-2|TRBD2|TRBV9|.
CASSAPRGDANTGELFF
TGTGCCAGCAGCGCGCCCCGGGGGGACGCGAACACCGGGGAGCTGTTTTTT
>TRBJ1-2|.|TRBV29-1|.
CSVYRDYGYTF
TGCAGCGTCTACAGAGACTATGGCTACACCTTC
>TRBJ1-4|.|TRBV30|.
CAWTGRSTATNEKLFF
TGTGCCTGGACAGGGAGATCAACTGCAACTAATGAAAAACTGTTTTTT
>TRBJ2-1|.|TRBV5-4|.
CASSAQWGGANLNEQFF
TGTGCCAGCAGCGCGCAATGGGGGGGCGCGAACCTAAATGAGCAGTTCTTC
>TRBJ2-3|TRBD2|TRBV2|.
CASSALAGPDTQYF
TGTGCCAGCAGTGCTCTAGCGGGACCAGATACGCAGTATTTT
>TRBJ2-1|.|TRBV6-5|.
CASSFKLVGHNEQFF
TGTGCCAGCAGTTTTAAGCTCGTCGGGCACAATGAGCAGTTCTTC
>TRBJ2-7|.|TRBV11-2|.
CASSPRPGPNYEQYF
TGTGCCAGCAGCCCCCGACCGGGCCCCAACTACGAGCAGTACTTC
>TRBJ1-5|.|TRBV30|.
CAWRRGKNQPQHF
TGTGCCTGGAGGCGGGGGAAAAATCAGCCCCAGCATTTT
>TRBJ2-1|.|TRBV6-1|few
CASSGGAEGYNEQFF
TGTGCCAGCAGCGGTGGAGCGGAGGGTTACAATGAGCAGTTCTTC
>TRBJ1-3|.|TRBV10-3|.
CAIRETGEGNTIYF
TGTGCCATCAGGGAAACGGGGGAAGGAAACACCATATATTTT
>TRBJ1-1|.|TRBV30|.
CAWILNTEAFF
TGTGCCTGGATACTGAACACTGAAGCTTTCTTT
>TRBJ2-5|.|TRBV28|.
CASRRETQYF
TGTGCCAGCAGAAGGGAGACCCAGTACTTC
>TRBJ2-5|TRBD2|TRBV11-2|.
CASSLVRERVETQYF
TGTGCCAGCAGCTTAGTGCGGGAGAGGGTAGAGACCCAGTACTTC
>TRBJ2-2|TRBD2|TRBV18|few
CASSPRLAGTGELFF
TGTGCCAGCTCACCGAGACTAGCGGGAACCGGGGAGCTGTTTTTT
>TRBJ1-6|.|TRBV28|.
CASSSAGNSPLHF
TGTGCCAGCAGTTCCGCCGGCAATTCACCCCTCCACTTT
>TRBJ2-5|.|TRBV2|.
CASSELGGAETQYF
TGTGCCAGCAGTGAACTCGGGGGAGCGGAGACCCAGTACTTC
>TRBJ1-3|.|TRBV6-1|.
CASSESPGNTIYF
TGTGCCAGCAGTGAATCCCCCGGAAACACCATATATTTT
>TRBJ1-3|.|TRBV28|.
CASNIQGGGNTIYF
TGTGCCAGCAACATACAGGGAGGTGGAAACACCATATATTTT
>TRBJ2-7|TRBD1|TRBV5-1|.
CASSTRQGLSREQYF
TGCGCCAGCAGCACGCGACAGGGGCTGTCTCGCGAGCAGTACTTC
>TRBJ2-5|TRBD1|TRBV28|.
CASSSPGTAEETQYF
TGTGCCAGCAGTTCCCCCGGGACAGCTGAAGAGACCCAGTACTTC
>TRBJ2-5|.|TRBV27|.
CASSLPEYQETQYF
TGTGCCAGCAGTTTGCCAGAGTACCAAGAGACCCAGTACTTC
>TRBJ1-1|.|TRBV6-6|.
CASGTSRGVHTEAFF
TGTGCCAGCGGCACATCCAGGGGAGTACACACTGAAGCTTTCTTT
>TRBJ1-4|.|TRBV28|.
CASNTNTSPRKLFF
TGTGCCAGCAACACCAACACCTCCCCTCGCAAACTGTTTTTT
>TRBJ1-1|.|TRBV7-9|.
CASSLSGKGDEAFF
TGTGCCAGCAGCTTGTCGGGGAAGGGGGATGAAGCTTTCTTT
>TRBJ2-3|TRBD2|TRBV7-9|.
CASSLGAGGVTDTQYF
TGTGCCAGCAGCTTAGGAGCGGGAGGGGTCACAGATACGCAGTATTTT
>TRBJ1-2|TRBD1|TRBV2|.
CASSLQGADYGYTF
TGTGCCAGCAGTTTACAGGGGGCCGACTATGGCTACACCTTC
>TRBJ1-2|.|TRBV19|.
CASSRGADSYGYTF
TGTGCCAGTTCTAGGGGGGCAGACTCTTATGGCTACACCTTC
>TRBJ2-7|TRBD2|TRBV28|.
CASRPTSGGSYEQYF
TGTGCCAGCAGGCCAACTAGCGGGGGCTCCTACGAGCAGTACTTC
>TRBJ1-1|.|TRBV28|.
CASGDAEVVSMNTEAFF
TGTGCCAGCGGGGACGCGGAAGTTGTTTCTATGAACACTGAAGCTTTCTTT
>TRBJ1-1|.|TRBV18|few
CASSPQFGAPGNTEAFF
TGTGCCAGCTCACCACAGTTCGGGGCACCAGGGAACACTGAAGCTTTCTTT
>TRBJ2-7|.|TRBV10-1|.
CASSEGQRDYEQYF
TGCGCCAGCAGTGAGGGACAGAGGGACTACGAGCAGTACTTC
>TRBJ2-7|.|TRBV27|.
CASMPIHSGSYEQYF
TGTGCCAGCATGCCCATACACAGTGGCTCCTACGAGCAGTACTTC
>TRBJ2-7|TRBD2|TRBV19|.
CASSIGRGTSGRNEQYF
TGTGCCAGTAGTATCGGGAGGGGGACTAGCGGGAGAAACGAGCAGTACTTC
>TRBJ2-3|TRBD2|TRBV27|.
CASSPQVKRGRRSQYF
TGTGCCAGCAGTCCACAGGTGAAGCGCGGGAGACGTTCGCAGTATTTT
>TRBJ2-5|.|TRBV11-2|.
CASSFVSSQETQYF
TGTGCCAGCAGCTTTGTCTCCAGTCAAGAGACCCAGTACTTC
>TRBJ2-7|.|TRBV15|once
CATSRDRGLLSEQYF
TGTGCCACCAGCAGAGACAGGGGACTCCTCAGCGAGCAGTACTTC
>TRBJ1-1|.|TRBV7-9|few
CASSLAGNSEAFF
TGTGCCAGCAGCTTAGCGGGGAACAGTGAAGCTTTCTTT
>TRBJ1-4|TRBD1|TRBV6-1|.
CASSDVGTGVEKLFF
TGTGCCAGCAGTGACGTTGGGACAGGGGTTGAAAAACTGTTTTTT
>TRBJ1-6|.|TRBV7-2|.
CASSFPPSPLHF
TGTGCCAGCAGCTTCCCGCCGTCACCCCTCCACTTT
>TRBJ2-6|.|TRBV11-2|.
CASSQKPESSGANVLTF
TGTGCCAGCAGCCAAAAGCCGGAGAGCTCTGGGGCCAACGTCCTGACTTTC
>TRBJ1-1|.|TRBV18|.
CASSPRPGTNTEAFF
TGTGCCAGCTCACCGCGGCCGGGGACGAACACTGAAGCTTTCTTT
>TRBJ1-4|.|TRBV18|.
CASSPLSATNEKLFF
TGTGCCAGCTCACCACTCAGTGCAACTAATGAAAAACTGTTTTTT
>TRBJ2-1|.|TRBV5-4|.
CASSLAHGQIYNEQFF
TGTGCCAGCAGCTTGGCACACGGACAGATCTACAATGAGCAGTTCTTC
>TRBJ1-3|.|TRBV6-6|.
CASSPGSSGNTIYF
TGTGCCAGCAGTCCAGGCAGCTCTGGAAACACCATATATTTT
>TRBJ2-1|.|TRBV11-3|.
CASSLSGDFGRNEQFF
TGTGCCAGCAGCTTATCTGGGGATTTCGGTCGGAATGAGCAGTTCTTC